This T cell receptor (beta chain) appears in the sequencing data of a study of Tregs in tolerant kidney transplant recipients. Study findings and constraints: Tregs expanded with activated donor B cells seemed most donor-specific. This study did not directly address biological reproducibility.

Unstimulated regulatory T cells (CD4+CD25+CD127-), CD4+CD25- non-regulatory cells, CD4 and CD8 cells were FACS-sorted from thawed PBMCs. Thawed PBMCs were rested overnight at 37°C with around 180 IU/ml IL-2 before regulatory T cell sorting. The table came from immunoSEQ multiplex PCR; TCRdb's copy has only in-frame clones and leaves some out. The profile shows 35,000 to 55,000 clones, roughly nine tenths of them singletons. This clone was observed a single time. The antigen is not known. This CDR3 is built from 14 residues. Per germline, CDR1 SEHNR and CDR2 FQNEAQ (reference sequence). V lost 3 bases and J 4 bases, leaving 9 bases between the germline ends.

The specimen sequenced was Tregs from blood. The chain employs TRBV7-9 and TRBJ2-2; TRBD1 is a possible D gene (6 bases). This TCR derives from a human donor in good health. This CDR3 reads CASSFAGATGELFF. CDR3 DNA sequence: TGTGCCAGCAGCTTTGCAGGGGCCACCGGGGAGCTGTTTTTT.